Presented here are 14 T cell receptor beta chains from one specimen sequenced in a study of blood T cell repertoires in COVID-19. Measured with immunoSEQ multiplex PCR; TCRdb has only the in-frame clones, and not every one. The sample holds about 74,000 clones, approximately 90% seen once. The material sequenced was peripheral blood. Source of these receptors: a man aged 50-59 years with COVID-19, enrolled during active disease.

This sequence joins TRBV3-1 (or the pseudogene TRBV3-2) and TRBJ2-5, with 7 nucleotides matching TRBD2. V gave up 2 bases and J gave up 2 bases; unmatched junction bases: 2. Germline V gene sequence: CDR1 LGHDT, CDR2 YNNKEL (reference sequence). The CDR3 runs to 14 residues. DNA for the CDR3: TGTGCCAGCAGCCAACGACTAGCACAAGAGACCCAGTACTTC. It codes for CASSQRLAQETQYF.

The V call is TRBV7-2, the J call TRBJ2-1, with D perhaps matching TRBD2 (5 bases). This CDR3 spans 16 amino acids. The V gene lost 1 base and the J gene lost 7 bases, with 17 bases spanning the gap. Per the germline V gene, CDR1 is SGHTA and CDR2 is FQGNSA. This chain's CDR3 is CASSLVSRGIRNEQFF. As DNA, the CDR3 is TGTGCCAGCAGCTTAGTGTCCCGGGGAATAAGGAATGAGCAGTTCTTC.

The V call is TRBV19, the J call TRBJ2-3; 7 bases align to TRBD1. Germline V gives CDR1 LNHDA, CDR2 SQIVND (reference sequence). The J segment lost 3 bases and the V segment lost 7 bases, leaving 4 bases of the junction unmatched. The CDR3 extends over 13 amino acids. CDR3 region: CASTLRGTDTQYF. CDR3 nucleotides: TGTGCCAGTACCCTCAGGGGGACAGATACGCAGTATTTT. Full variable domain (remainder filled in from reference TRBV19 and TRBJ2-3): DGGITQSPKYLFRKEGQNVTLSCEQNLNHDAMYWYRQDPGQGLRLIYYSQIVNDFQKGDIAEGYSVSREKKESFPLTVTSAQKNPTAFYLCASTLRGTDTQYFGPGTRLTVL.

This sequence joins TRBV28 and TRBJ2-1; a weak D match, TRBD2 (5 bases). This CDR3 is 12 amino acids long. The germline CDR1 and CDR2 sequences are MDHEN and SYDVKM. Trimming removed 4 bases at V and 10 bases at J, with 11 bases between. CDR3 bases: TGTGCCAGCAGTTGGAGCGGCAAAGAGCAGTTCTTC. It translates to CASSWSGKEQFF.

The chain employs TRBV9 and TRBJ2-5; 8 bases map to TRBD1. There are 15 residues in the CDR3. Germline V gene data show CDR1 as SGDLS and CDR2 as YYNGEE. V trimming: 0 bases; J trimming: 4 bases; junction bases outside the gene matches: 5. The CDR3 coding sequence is TGTGCCAGCAGCGTAGCTACGACAGGGGTAGAGACCCAGTACTTC. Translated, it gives CASSVATTGVETQYF.

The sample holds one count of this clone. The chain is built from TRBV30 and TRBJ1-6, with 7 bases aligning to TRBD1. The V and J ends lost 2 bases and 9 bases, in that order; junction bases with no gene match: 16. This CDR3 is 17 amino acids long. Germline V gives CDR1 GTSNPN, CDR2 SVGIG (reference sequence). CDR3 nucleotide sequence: TGTGCCTGGAGTCCAGACAGGGACGCCCAATTCTCTTCACCCCTCCACTTT. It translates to CAWSPDRDAQFSSPLHF.

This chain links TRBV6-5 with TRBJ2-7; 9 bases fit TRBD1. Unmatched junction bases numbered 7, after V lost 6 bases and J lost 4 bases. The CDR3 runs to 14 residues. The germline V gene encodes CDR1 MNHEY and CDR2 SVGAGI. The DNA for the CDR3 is TGTGCCAGCAGAGCGGGACAGGGTTCATACGAGCAGTACGTC. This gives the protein CASRAGQGSYEQYV.

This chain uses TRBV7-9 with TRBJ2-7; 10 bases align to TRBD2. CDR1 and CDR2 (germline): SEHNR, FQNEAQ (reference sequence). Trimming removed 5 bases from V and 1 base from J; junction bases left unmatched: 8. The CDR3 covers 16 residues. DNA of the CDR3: TGTGCCAGCAGCCAGCCCTCTAGCGGGGGTTCCTACGAGCAGTACGTC. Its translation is CASSQPSSGGSYEQYV.

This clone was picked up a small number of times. The CDR3 bases are TGTGCCAGCAGCTTACTACGCAATGAGCAGTTCTTC. Encoded protein: CASSLLRNEQFF. The gene calls are TRBV5-4 and TRBJ2-1; D not certain. The CDR3 length is 12 residues. The V end was cut by 2 bases, the J end by 6 bases, with 6 bases between. CDR1 is SGHNT, CDR2 YYREEE, per germline (reference sequence).

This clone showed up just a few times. The CDR3 DNA follows: TGTGCCAGCAGCCCTACAGAGAGAGGGTATGGCTACACCTTC. This encodes CASSPTERGYGYTF. This sequence joins TRBV7-9 and TRBJ1-2, with no clear D. The CDR3 loop spans 14 amino acids. Trimming left V 5 bases short and J 5 bases short, with 15 bases between. Germline loops: CDR1 SEHNR, CDR2 FQNEAQ (reference sequence).

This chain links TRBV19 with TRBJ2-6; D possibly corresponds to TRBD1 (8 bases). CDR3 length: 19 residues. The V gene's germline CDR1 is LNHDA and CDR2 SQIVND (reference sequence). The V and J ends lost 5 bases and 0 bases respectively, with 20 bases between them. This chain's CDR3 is CASSATNRGGLSGANVLTF. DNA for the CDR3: TGTGCCAGTAGTGCGACTAACAGGGGGGGGCTCTCTGGGGCCAACGTCCTGACTTTC. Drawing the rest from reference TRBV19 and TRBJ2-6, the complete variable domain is DGGITQSPKYLFRKEGQNVTLSCEQNLNHDAMYWYRQDPGQGLRLIYYSQIVNDFQKGDIAEGYSVSREKKESFPLTVTSAQKNPTAFYLCASSATNRGGLSGANVLTFGAGSRLTVL.

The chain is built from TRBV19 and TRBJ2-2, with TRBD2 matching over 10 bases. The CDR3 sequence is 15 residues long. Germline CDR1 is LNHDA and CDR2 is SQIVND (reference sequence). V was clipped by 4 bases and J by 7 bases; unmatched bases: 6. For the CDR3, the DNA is TGTGCCAGTAGTAGCCTAGCGGGAGTCTACGGGGAGCTGTTTTTT. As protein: CASSSLAGVYGELFF.

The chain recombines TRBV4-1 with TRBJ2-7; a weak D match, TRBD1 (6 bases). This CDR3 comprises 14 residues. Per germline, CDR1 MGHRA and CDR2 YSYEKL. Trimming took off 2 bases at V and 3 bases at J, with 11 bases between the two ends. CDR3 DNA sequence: TGCGCCAGCAGCCAACTGCAGGGGAACTACGAGCAGTACGTC. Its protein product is CASSQLQGNYEQYV.

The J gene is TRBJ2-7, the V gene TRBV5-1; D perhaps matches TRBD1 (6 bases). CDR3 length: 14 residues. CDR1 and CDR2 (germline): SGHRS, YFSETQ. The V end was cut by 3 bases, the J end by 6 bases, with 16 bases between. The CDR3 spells CASSSVQGSGEQYF. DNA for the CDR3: TGCGCCAGCAGCTCAGTACAGGGTTCGGGCGAGCAGTACTTC.